This passage covers 18 T cell receptor beta chains from one sample sequenced in a study of blood T cell repertoires in COVID-19. Method: immunoSEQ multiplex PCR; TCRdb's copy keeps in-frame clones and lacks some. The data hold hundreds of thousands of clones, with about nine tenths observed a single time. The material sequenced was peripheral blood. All receptors derive from a woman in her forties or fifties with COVID-19, enrolled during active disease.

The genes are TRBV30 and TRBJ1-6; 9 bases align to TRBD1. In germline, CDR1 is GTSNPN, CDR2 SVGIG (reference sequence). V shed 4 bases and J 7 bases; nucleotides not matched to a gene: 8. CDR3 size: 15 residues. In nucleotides, the CDR3 is TGTGCCTGGAAACGCACAGGGGGCCGGAATTCACCCCTCCACTTT. Its translation: CAWKRTGGRNSPLHF.

V is TRBV10-1 and J is TRBJ2-1; D unclear. The CDR3 sequence is 10 residues long. Deletions cut 9 bases from V and 10 bases from J, with 10 bases between. CDR1 and CDR2 (germline): WNHNN, SYGVQD (reference sequence). CDR3 protein: CARRQREQFF. The CDR3 DNA sequence: TGCGCCAGACGCCAACGGGAGCAGTTCTTC.

Here the CDR3 reads CASSKDEPRYNEQFF. CDR3 in DNA: TGTGCCAGCAGCAAAGATGAACCGCGCTACAATGAGCAGTTCTTC. The gene calls are TRBV9 and TRBJ2-1; D is ambiguous. Trimming shortened V by 4 bases and J by 3 bases, and 14 bases separated the two germline ends. The CDR3 spans 15 residues. In germline, CDR1 is SGDLS, CDR2 YYNGEE.

The rearrangement joins TRBV5-1 to TRBJ2-3, with TRBD2 identical over 16 bases. Trimming at V came to 3 bases and at J to 4 bases, leaving 2 bases not matched to a gene. CDR3 size: 16 residues. Germline V gene data show CDR1 as SGHRS and CDR2 as YFSETQ. The DNA for the CDR3 is TGCGCCAGCAGCTCAGGGACTAGCGGGAGGGCAGATACGCAGTATTTT. It encodes CASSSGTSGRADTQYF.

The chain carries TRBV6-2 or TRBV6-3 and TRBJ2-1; TRBD1 aligns across 9 bases. The CDR3 is made up of 14 amino acids. Germline trimming cut 3 bases from V and 9 bases from J; bases unmatched to any gene: 6. In germline, CDR1 is MNHEY, CDR2 SVGEGT. CDR3 DNA: TGTGCCAGCAGTTATTCGGACAGGGGTACTGAGCAGTTCTTC. It specifies CASSYSDRGTEQFF.

CDR3 coding DNA: TGTGCCAGCAGACCCTTCGGTAGCGGACCGTACAATGAGCAGTTCTTC. Protein sequence: CASRPFGSGPYNEQFF. The chain combines TRBV9 with TRBJ2-1; D may be TRBD2 (6 bases). The CDR3 covers 16 residues. Germline CDR1 SGDLS, CDR2 YYNGEE. Trimming stripped 5 bases from V and 4 bases from J, with 19 bases between.

This chain links TRBV30 with TRBJ1-4, with D perhaps TRBD1 (6 bases). The ends were cut back, 8 bases at V and 7 bases at J, with 17 bases in the middle. This CDR3 is built from 13 residues. Looked up from germline, CDR1 is GTSNPN and CDR2 is SVGIG (reference sequence). The DNA of the CDR3 is TGTGCCGGCCTAAGTCAGGGGACTGAAAAACTGTTTTTT. Amino acid sequence: CAGLSQGTEKLFF.

The chain joins TRBV19 to TRBJ1-6; D perhaps matches TRBD1 (5 bases). The CDR3 totals 14 residues. V lost 5 bases, J lost 3 bases, and 8 bases lay in between. From germline, CDR1 is LNHDA and CDR2 SQIVND (reference sequence). Written as DNA, the CDR3 is TGTGCCAGTAGTTCCGACAGCTATAATTCACCCCTCCACTTT. Translating it yields CASSSDSYNSPLHF.

The rearrangement joins TRBV6-4 to TRBJ2-1; D possibly corresponds to TRBD2 (6 bases). Trimming took off 0 bases at V and 6 bases at J, with 12 bases between the two ends. CDR3 length equals 15 residues. Germline lookup yields CDR1 MRHNA and CDR2 SNTAGT. The CDR3 here is CASSDSGRRRNEQFF. The CDR3 DNA follows: TGTGCCAGCAGTGACTCAGGGAGGCGTCGCAATGAGCAGTTCTTC.

The count of this clone is one. This chain uses TRBV11-2 with TRBJ1-3; 9 nucleotides agree with TRBD1. The CDR3 spans 16 residues. Trimming took 6 bases from V and 7 from J; bases not matched to a gene: 13. The V gene's germline CDR1 is SGHAT and CDR2 FQNNGV. CDR3 sequence (DNA): TGTGCCAGCAGTTTACTTGGGGGACAGGGAATTAACACCATATATTTT. Amino acids: CASSLLGGQGINTIYF.

V gene TRBV7-9 combines with J gene TRBJ2-3; no clear D. Germline-derived CDR1 and CDR2 are SEHNR and FQNEAQ (reference sequence). The CDR3 is 15 residues long. V was pared by 5 bases and J by 2 bases, with 14 bases between. The CDR3 here is CASSPLRGTTDTQYF. The CDR3, as DNA: TGTGCCAGCAGCCCTCTACGTGGTACCACAGATACGCAGTATTTT.

A single count supports this clone. V usage is TRBV5-4 and J usage is TRBJ1-6; 7 nucleotides agree with TRBD1. CDR1 and CDR2 (germline): SGHNT, YYREEE (reference sequence). The CDR3 contains 14 residues. V shed 5 bases and J 10 bases; nucleotides not matched to a gene: 9. The DNA for the CDR3 is TGTGCCAGCAGTCAGGACAGGCTTAGGTCACCCCTCCACTTT. It specifies CASSQDRLRSPLHF. Combining the CDR3 with reference TRBV5-4 and TRBJ1-6 gives the whole variable domain ETGVTQSPTHLIKTRGQQVTLRCSSQSGHNTVSWYQQALGQGPQFIFQYYREEENGRGNFPPRFSGLQFPNYSSELNVNALELDDSALYLCASSQDRLRSPLHFGNGTRLTVT.

This clone came up once. J is TRBJ2-7 and V is TRBV7-2; tentatively, D is TRBD1 (5 bases). This CDR3 spans 13 amino acids. The germline V gene has CDR1 SGHTA and CDR2 FQGNSA. V gave up 2 bases and J gave up 3 bases, with 8 bases separating them. The CDR3 spells CASSLYRYYEQYF. Written as DNA, the CDR3 is TGTGCCAGCAGCTTATACAGGTACTACGAGCAGTACTTC.

The chain recombines TRBV29-1 with TRBJ2-7; possible D gene TRBD1, 5 bases. The CDR3 spans 13 residues. Germline CDR1 is SQVTM and CDR2 is ANQGSEA. The V end lost 4 bases, the J end lost 4 bases, and 14 bases lay between the germline ends. The DNA for the CDR3 is TGCAGCGTTGTGTGGACAACCAAATACGAGCAGTACTTC. It codes for CSVVWTTKYEQYF.

The chain couples TRBV7-8 to TRBJ2-1, with 11 bases fitting TRBD2. V lost 3 bases, J lost 3 bases, and 1 base stayed unmatched. The CDR3 sequence is 15 residues long. The germline CDR1 and CDR2 sequences are SGHVS and FQNEAQ. The CDR3 region is CASSLTSGNYNEQFF. The CDR3, as DNA: TGTGCCAGCAGCTTGACTAGCGGGAACTACAATGAGCAGTTCTTC.

This clone was observed a handful of times. The final CDR3 position lacks the conserved phenylalanine or tryptophan, pointing to a likely read error. The DNA is omitted, as the CDR3 cannot be located on it reliably, and the CDR3 follows TCRdb's listing. The J gene is TRBJ1-1, the V gene TRBV12-5; no check of the table's D call, TRBD1, against the DNA was made. The CDR3 comprises 11 residues, both ends counted. Germline-derived CDR1 and CDR2 are LGHNT and FRNRAP. CDR3 in amino acids: CASGLQTQGVD.

The chain combines TRBV27 with TRBJ2-3, with D uncertain. There are 15 residues in the CDR3. V was cut by 6 bases and J by 5 bases, with 18 bases left in between. Germline-derived CDR1 and CDR2 are MNHEY and SMNVEV (reference sequence). The CDR3 sequence: CASSDSWVRVDTQYF. The CDR3 nucleotides read TGTGCCAGCAGCGATTCGTGGGTCCGGGTAGATACGCAGTATTTT.

The V gene is TRBV9, the J gene TRBJ2-3, with 8 bases identical to TRBD2. After removal of 1 base from V and 6 bases from J, the junction contained 7 bases not matched to a gene. The germline V gene encodes CDR1 SGDLS and CDR2 YYNGEE. The CDR3 covers 15 residues. The DNA for the CDR3 is TGTGCCAGCAGCGTATTTGCGGGAGGCGCGGATACGCAGTATTTT. Its translation: CASSVFAGGADTQYF.